Here is one TCR beta chain with its context. Its recognized antigen is unknown. No qualities accompany the bases; no much larger clone lies one base away. The source of the sample is a study of beta chain features in type 1 diabetes (dated by TCRdb to 2016 to 2018). Turning to the overall study: No differences in mean age, gender distribution, total cell number or subset yield were found between patients and healthy donors. Regulatory and stem cell-like memory subsets were obtained from only 8 patients and roughly 8 healthy donors, while naive and central memory subsets were obtained from all 30 or so donors. A total of around 110,000,000 sorted cells were examined across all samples, and RNA yield correlated strongly with the number of cells per subset. In the study, TCRB repertoires of sorted circulating CD4+ T cell subsets from recently diagnosed type 1 diabetes patients were compared with those of matched healthy donors. General conclusions and limits of the study: A moderate but significant shortening of TCRB CDR3 length was observed in type 1 diabetes patients in all four CD4+ subsets. Because the HLA sub-analyses included only small numbers of individuals, any influence of HLA type on TCRB rearrangement was left unresolved. At VDJ recombination sites, patients with type 1 diabetes made fewer insertions and deleted more nucleotides, a pattern implying thymic rearrangement abnormalities. Because cDNA rather than genomic DNA was sequenced, highly expressing activated cells could have been over-represented, although no difference in activation and CD3 levels was found between groups. Shorter templates might have been favored by PCR, but patient and control samples were amplified and corrected together, so both groups would have been affected equally by any skew. Naive, central memory and regulatory TCRB repertoires appeared to be more similar among patients than among healthy donors.

The entire amount of isolated RNA was reverse transcribed using the High Capacity cDNA Reverse Transcription Kit, so the sequenced TCRB transcripts were expressed ones. Naive, central memory and regulatory T cell samples underwent deep immunoSEQ sequencing, averaging approximately 3.5 million total reads per sample. Sorted cells were lysed in RLT buffer and RNA was extracted with DNase-treated RNeasy Micro or Mini kits, depending on cell number. To prevent cross-contamination, every cell subset was processed on its own, while patient and healthy donor samples were processed together. TCRB sequences were amplified from cDNA with the immunoSEQ multiplex PCR, producing 87-bp fragments spanning the CDR3 region. Sequencing of the amplicons was performed on the Illumina HiSeq platform. The study's own analysis went as follows. PCR bias was computationally corrected using synthetic template baselines, reads within Hamming distance 2 were collapsed, and singletons that could not be merged were discarded. Reads were aligned against IMGT so that V, D and J genes, CDR3 length and insertions or deletions at six rearrangement sites could be assigned. Clonotype counts were normalized to sorted cell number within each subset before computing true diversity and Gini coefficients with the tcR R package. The overlap coefficient, calculated on TCRB nucleotide sequences, was used to quantify repertoire sharing. Out-of-frame TCRB sequences from naive cells were analyzed to stand in for the pre-selection repertoire. TCRdb re-hosts the immuneACCESS table, in-frame sequences only. Its copies lack some clones; in the studies checked, an unresolved V gene accounts for under half of them, and the cause for the rest is not known. V and J calls and clone size are given by that table; D and trimming were obtained from the DNA. The sample table records 300,000 to 350,000 clones; 13% of these occur just once. Nearly 0.015% of the sample goes to the ten largest clones.

Each donor gave one peripheral blood draw, averaging approximately 110 mL, which was collected into heparinised tubes. A BD FACSAria II and a panel including CD45RO, CCR7, CD25, CD127, CD95 and CD27 were used to sort naive, central memory, regulatory and stem cell-like memory CD4+ T cells. Purity was above 95% for every sorted population. Right away, PBMCs were isolated by Lymphoprep density gradient centrifugation and were stained directly, with no culture step. To minimize batch effects, samples were stained and sorted in pairs, one healthy donor with one patient per experiment. V is pared back by 5 bases and J by 3 bases, with 13 bases lying between the germline termini. According to the germline V gene (reference sequence), CDR1 reads GTSNPN and CDR2 reads SVGIG. Spanning cysteine to phenylalanine, the CDR3 consists of 13 amino acids. Only CDR3 DNA is held: 39 bases, read in frame from base 1.

The sequencing sample was made of naive CD4+ T cells from blood. Explained via the paper, the cell subset or site label denotes: true naive CD4+ T cells. The receptor comes from a woman between 18 and 30 years old with type 1 diabetes. The chain joins TRBV30 to TRBJ1-1, and the D gene may be TRBD1, 5 bases matching. The DNA sequence is given as TGTGCCTGGTCCCAGGGAAAGGACACTGAAGCTTTCTTT. It codes for CAWSQGKDTEAFF.